This TCR beta chain is drawn from a study of PD-1 blockade in classical Hodgkin lymphoma. Study-wide context: Patients got intravenous nivolumab 3 mg/kg every 2 weeks. Whole-study findings and limits: Patients newly diagnosed and complete responders had comparable baseline diversity. With CD4+ cells, TCR diversity rose significantly by C4D1, but not with CD8+ cells.

On this clone: The antigen is not known.

Profiled with immunoSEQ multiplex PCR; TCRdb holds only in-frame clones, not every one. The data contain more than 90,000 clones, about three quarters of them singletons. Time point here: cycle 4 day 1 (C4D1), after six to seven weeks of nivolumab. Every patient was affected by relapse after autologous stem cell transplantation, while exposure to brentuximab vedotin was not uniform. The clonotype comes from a human donor with classical Hodgkin lymphoma. Sequenced here: peripheral blood mononuclear cells (PBMCs), sampled before the fourth cycle of nivolumab.

CDR3 residues: CATYRLALGNEQFF. In nucleotides, the CDR3 is TGTGCCACCTACAGACTAGCGTTGGGAAATGAGCAGTTCTTC. The chain couples TRBV6-1 to TRBJ2-1, with 8 bases that match TRBD2. Trimming removed 10 bases from V and 7 bases from J; junction bases left unmatched: 12. The CDR3 runs 14 residues. Per germline, CDR1 MNHNS and CDR2 SASEGT.